This TCR beta chain appears in the sequencing data of a study of blood T cell repertoires in COVID-19. This table comes from immunoSEQ multiplex PCR, and its TCRdb copy is limited to in-frame clones, with some not included. The sample has roughly 400,000 clones; 90% are singletons. V was pared by 6 bases and J by 0 bases, with 14 bases between. Per the germline V gene, CDR1 is SGHTA and CDR2 is FQGNSA. This CDR3 is 16 amino acids long. Those enrolled, adults aged roughly 18 to 95 years, came from fewer than 25 US areas. This receptor was obtained from a man younger than 35 who had recovered from COVID-19. The chain uses TRBV7-2 and TRBJ2-2, with D perhaps TRBD1 (6 bases). The material sequenced was PBMCs or T cells enriched from blood (not recorded which). CDR3 amino acids: CASRPAGTSNTGELFF. As DNA, the CDR3 is TGTGCCAGCAGACCGGCCGGGACATCGAACACCGGGGAGCTGTTTTTT.